The 24 T cell receptor beta chains in this list originate from one sample, sequenced in a study of post-analysis software for immune sequencing data. Study conclusions and caveats: Patients had higher frequencies than controls of roughly 5 TRBV segments, including TRBV5-6, TRBV5-1 and TRBV20-1.

The antigens of these receptors remain unknown. Unique molecular identifiers were present in the TCR beta cDNA libraries. TCRdb passed the PCR reads through MiXCR, listing each CDR3 protein once. In the table there are roughly 730,000 distinct CDR3 sequences, approximately 30% of which are singletons. Sequencing used blood. These receptors originate from a girl aged 5-17 years with multiple sclerosis.

About this clonotype itself: Germline is not matched at one junction end, which may reflect a read error. The chain couples TRBV18 to TRBJ2-5; D remains ambiguous. Per germline, CDR1 KGHSH and CDR2 LQKENI. The CDR3 spans 16 residues. The CDR3 is CASSPPNQGIQETQYF. The DNA for the CDR3 is TGTGCTAGCTCACCACCGAATCAAGGAATCCAAGAGACCCAGTACTTC.

The chain has TRBV18 and TRBJ1-1; D is possibly TRBD1 (6 bases). The CDR3 covers 15 residues. Trimming cost V 6 bases and J 6 bases, with 20 bases left between them. Germline assignment: CDR1 KGHSH and CDR2 LQKENI. The CDR3 DNA is TGTGCCAGCTCCCTTCGAGGGACAACCGAGGCTGAAGCTTTCTTT. Protein product: CASSLRGTTEAEAFF.

The J gene is TRBJ2-1, the V gene TRBV7-9, with 13 nucleotides matching TRBD2. Trimming removed 11 bases from V and 14 bases from J; junction bases left unmatched: 6. This CDR3 spans 11 amino acids. Germline V gene data show CDR1 as SEHNR and CDR2 as FQNEAQ (reference sequence). CDR3 residues: CAGGTSGNEFF. The DNA of the CDR3 is TGTGCCGGCGGGACTAGCGGGAACGAGTTCTTC.

This chain connects TRBV7-9 to TRBJ1-2; D is possibly TRBD1 (6 bases). The germline CDR1 and CDR2 sequences are SEHNR and FQNEAQ (reference sequence). The CDR3 sequence is 14 residues long. The V end lost 3 bases, the J end lost 3 bases, and 11 bases lay between the germline ends. Here the CDR3 DNA reads TGTGCCAGCAGCTTTTCGGCAGGGGACTATGGCTACACCTTC. It translates to CASSFSAGDYGYTF. Full variable domain (remainder filled in from reference TRBV7-9 and TRBJ1-2): DTGVSQNPRHKITKRGQNVTFRCDPISEHNRLYWYRQTLGQGPEFLTYFQNEAQLEKSRLLSDRFSAERPKGSFSTLEIQRTEQGDSAMYLCASSFSAGDYGYTFGSGTRLTVV.

This chain links TRBV27 with TRBJ1-5, with 9 bases lining up with TRBD1. CDR1 is MNHEY, CDR2 SMNVEV, per germline (reference sequence). V lost 5 bases, J lost 5 bases, and 10 bases stayed unmatched. The CDR3 is 16 residues long. The CDR3: CASSITGTGPYQPQHF. The CDR3 region has the DNA TGTGCCAGCAGTATCACCGGGACAGGGCCCTATCAGCCCCAGCATTTT.

This chain links TRBV4-3 with TRBJ1-6; D may be TRBD1 (6 bases). Trimming removed 0 bases from V and 0 bases from J, with 12 bases in between. The V gene's germline CDR1 is LGHNA and CDR2 YSLEER. This CDR3 is built from 18 residues. This CDR3 reads CASSQEITGSSYNSPLHF. Written as DNA, the CDR3 is TGCGCCAGCAGCCAAGAAATTACAGGGAGCTCCTATAATTCACCCCTCCACTTT.

This clonotype came up a few times. This sequence joins TRBV5-1 and TRBJ2-3; the D is unclear. V gave up 6 bases and J gave up 0 bases, with 23 bases separating them. The V gene's germline CDR1 is SGHRS and CDR2 YFSETQ. This CDR3 comprises 18 residues. The CDR3 sequence: CASTITPRQTDSTDTQYF. The CDR3 DNA sequence: TGCGCCAGCACCATAACACCTCGGCAGACCGATAGCACAGATACGCAGTATTTT.

The chain joins TRBV7-8 to TRBJ2-1; D remains ambiguous. Germline V gives CDR1 SGHVS, CDR2 FQNEAQ. V lost 3 bases to trimming and J lost 8 bases, with 11 bases between them. The length of the CDR3 is 13 residues. The CDR3 DNA reads as TGTGCCAGCAGCTTTGGCGCGGACGATGAGCAGTTCTTC. It is translated as CASSFGADDEQFF.

The V gene is TRBV6-1, the J gene TRBJ1-2; D may be TRBD1 (6 bases). The CDR3 runs 15 residues. Germline V lookup: CDR1 MNHNS, CDR2 SASEGT. Between the trimmed V and J ends, which lost 6 bases and 0 bases, there was a span of 14 bases. In DNA, the CDR3 is TGTGCCAGCAGGGCTGACAGGATGGCTAACTATGGCTACACCTTC. Translation gives CASRADRMANYGYTF.

The sample holds a few counts of this clonotype. V is TRBV27 and J is TRBJ2-7; a weak D match, TRBD1 (5 bases). Germline CDR1 is MNHEY and CDR2 is SMNVEV (reference sequence). V dropped 6 bases and J dropped 6 bases, with 18 bases sitting between them. CDR3 length: 14 residues. CDR3 bases: TGTGCCAGCAGGTGGGATTCACAGGCCCGCGAGCAGTACTTC. Translated, it gives CASRWDSQAREQYF.

In this sample, this clonotype turned up a few times. This sequence joins TRBV5-1 and TRBJ2-1; a possible D gene is TRBD1 (5 bases). Germline V gene sequence: CDR1 SGHRS, CDR2 YFSETQ. Trimming took 4 bases from V and 6 from J, leaving 17 bases between them. CDR3 length equals 15 residues. CDR3: CASSGGQWKGNEQFF. The CDR3 DNA is TGCGCCAGCAGCGGCGGACAATGGAAGGGCAATGAGCAGTTCTTC.

The chain recombines TRBV29-1 with TRBJ2-2; D is possibly TRBD1 (5 bases). The V end was cut by 3 bases, the J end by 2 bases, with 13 bases between. The CDR3 is 15 amino acids. Germline V gene lookup returns CDR1 SQVTM and CDR2 ANQGSEA. For the CDR3, the DNA is TGCAGCGTTGATTGGGGCCCTACAAACACCGGGGAGCTGTTTTTT. Protein: CSVDWGPTNTGELFF.

A few counts support this clonotype. The V and J genes are TRBV20-1 and TRBJ2-5, with D possibly matching TRBD1 (6 bases). Germline values: CDR1 DFQATT, CDR2 SNEGSKA (reference sequence). CDR3 length: 14 amino acids. V was shortened by 0 bases and J by 2 bases, with 10 bases between the two germline ends. The CDR3 protein is CSARDLRGQETQYF. CDR3 coding DNA: TGCAGTGCTAGAGATCTTAGGGGGCAAGAGACCCAGTACTTC.

This clonotype has only a few counts. The CDR3 region is CSGSSGTYNEQFF. CDR3 DNA sequence: TGCAGTGGATCTAGCGGAACCTACAATGAGCAGTTCTTC. This chain joins TRBV20-1 and TRBJ2-1, with 7 positions matching TRBD2. Germline CDR1 DFQATT, CDR2 SNEGSKA (reference sequence). The CDR3 is made up of 13 amino acids. J lost 2 bases, V lost 7 bases, and 5 bases had no gene match.

This rearrangement joins TRBV12-3 or TRBV12-4 to TRBJ2-5; D is possibly TRBD1 (6 bases). The CDR3 is made up of 16 amino acids. V gave up 1 base and J gave up 6 bases, with 18 bases separating them. For the CDR3, the DNA is TGTGCCAGCAGTTTAGGTTCACAGGGTCCTCCGCAGACCCAGTACTTC. Its protein is CASSLGSQGPPQTQYF.

This clonotype has more than one count but fewer than ten. V and J are TRBV29-1 and TRBJ2-1; TRBD1 agrees at 7 bases. The germline V gene has CDR1 SQVTM and CDR2 ANQGSEA. CDR3 length equals 13 residues. The junction had 5 bases not matched to a gene; V was cut back by 6 bases and J by 3 bases. CDR3 in DNA: TGCAGCGTCCGGGACAGTAGCTACAATGAGCAGTTCTTC. Encoded protein: CSVRDSSYNEQFF.

This clonotype occurred once. V usage is TRBV28 and J usage is TRBJ2-3, with TRBD2 matching 13 bases. Looked up from germline, CDR1 is MDHEN and CDR2 is SYDVKM. With V trimmed by 4 bases and J by 11 bases, 3 bases remained unmatched. The CDR3 has 13 residues. The chain's CDR3 is CASSSRLAGGQYF. CDR3 DNA sequence: TGTGCCAGCAGTTCGCGACTAGCGGGAGGGCAGTATTTT.

This clonotype was counted once. The chain has TRBV10-2 and TRBJ2-2; 9 nucleotides match TRBD2. Germline V gene sequence: CDR1 WSHSY, CDR2 SAAADI. The V segment lost 4 bases and the J segment 2 bases; nucleotides outside the gene matches: 5. This CDR3 is built from 16 residues. The CDR3 coding sequence is TGCGCCAGCAGTGCGGCGGGGGGGCGAAACACCGGGGAGCTGTTTTTT. Its translation is CASSAAGGRNTGELFF.

This clonotype was counted ten times or more. J is TRBJ2-1 and V is TRBV29-1; the match to TRBD1 covers 8 bases. The V segment lost 7 bases and the J segment 3 bases; nucleotides outside the gene matches: 5. This CDR3 contains 13 residues. Germline CDR1 and CDR2: SQVTM and ANQGSEA. The CDR3, as DNA: TGCAGCGCCGACGGACAGGGCTACAATGAGCAGTTCTTC. Amino acids: CSADGQGYNEQFF.

This chain links TRBV4-3 with TRBJ2-4; D is unresolved. Germline-derived CDR1 and CDR2 are LGHNA and YSLEER. The CDR3 has 15 residues. V lost 0 bases and J 1 base, leaving 7 bases between the germline ends. The CDR3 DNA reads TGCGCCAGCAGCCAAGATTGGCGGGCCAAAAACATTCAGTACTTC. Amino acid sequence: CASSQDWRAKNIQYF.

This clonotype came up a few times. The V gene is TRBV27, the J gene TRBJ2-7, with D perhaps TRBD2 (6 bases). Germline V lookup: CDR1 MNHEY, CDR2 SMNVEV (reference sequence). V was pared by 4 bases and J by 7 bases, with 26 bases between. This CDR3 is built from 17 residues. CDR3 sequence reads: CASSSQPLAGSGGEQYF. CDR3 DNA sequence: TGTGCCAGCAGTTCCCAACCGCTAGCCGGCTCAGGAGGGGAGCAGTACTTC.

The CDR3 DNA reads as TGTGCCAGCAGTGAAGACGCAGGACGGTTGTTTTTT. Amino acid sequence: CASSEDAGRLFF. J is TRBJ1-4 and V is TRBV6-1; no clear D gene. Germline lookup yields CDR1 MNHNS and CDR2 SASEGT. This CDR3 is 12 amino acids long. V was cut by 1 base and J by 15 bases, with 12 bases left in between.

V usage is TRBV5-6 and J usage is TRBJ2-7, with 10 bases lining up with TRBD1. CDR1 is SGHDT and CDR2 is YYEEEE in the germline V gene. The CDR3 is made up of 15 amino acids. Trimming cost V 3 bases and J 5 bases; bases outside gene matches: 8. CDR3 DNA sequence: TGTGCCAGCAGCTCCGACAGGGGGCTTTTTGACGAGCAGTACTTC. It yields the protein CASSSDRGLFDEQYF.

V is TRBV20-1 and J is TRBJ2-1; either TRBD1 or TRBD2 may fit D (5 bases each). V was cut by 0 bases and J by 13 bases, with 13 bases left in between. This CDR3 comprises 12 residues. The germline CDR1 and CDR2 sequences are DFQATT and SNEGSKA (reference sequence). In DNA, the CDR3 is TGCAGTGCTAGAGAGGGACGGACGGGACAGTTCTTC. Its translation is CSAREGRTGQFF.